This T cell receptor beta chain was found in a study of T cell changes during pregnancy in multiple sclerosis (dated 2019 in TCRdb). Broadly, across the study: In women with multiple sclerosis, the researchers looked at how the T cell repertoire shifted as pregnancy progressed.

Of note for this clone: The specificity of this receptor is unknown. Qualities for individual bases were not recorded, and no much larger clone is one base off.

Receptor libraries were prepared by the immunoSEQ multiplex PCR assay. TCRdb took over this immuneACCESS table, retaining in-frame rearrangements with V and J assigned. Such tables are incomplete; in checked studies, under half of the missing clones stem from an unresolved V gene, and the remainder is unexplained. Across this sample there are about 13,000 clones, with about 90% seen only once. In total, the top ten clones hold under 15% of the sample. This clonotype was sampled from a female donor in good health, enrolled as a control in a pregnancy study. The starting material was CD8+ T cells from peripheral blood mononuclear cells, obtained after pregnancy.

The DNA sequence follows: TGTGCCAGCAGCTTAGGGACTAGCAATGAGCAGTTCTTC. Its product reads: CASSLGTSNEQFF. In this chain, TRBV11-3 is recombined with TRBJ2-1, and 7 bases in between align with TRBD2. Measured from the cysteine to the phenylalanine, the CDR3 is 13 residues long. Left in the record is the CDR3 DNA by itself, 39 bases read in frame from the first base. The germline V gene encodes CDR1 SGHNT and CDR2 YENEEA. The germline V and J ends show losses of 1 base and 6 bases respectively, and no gene match explains 0 bases of the junction.